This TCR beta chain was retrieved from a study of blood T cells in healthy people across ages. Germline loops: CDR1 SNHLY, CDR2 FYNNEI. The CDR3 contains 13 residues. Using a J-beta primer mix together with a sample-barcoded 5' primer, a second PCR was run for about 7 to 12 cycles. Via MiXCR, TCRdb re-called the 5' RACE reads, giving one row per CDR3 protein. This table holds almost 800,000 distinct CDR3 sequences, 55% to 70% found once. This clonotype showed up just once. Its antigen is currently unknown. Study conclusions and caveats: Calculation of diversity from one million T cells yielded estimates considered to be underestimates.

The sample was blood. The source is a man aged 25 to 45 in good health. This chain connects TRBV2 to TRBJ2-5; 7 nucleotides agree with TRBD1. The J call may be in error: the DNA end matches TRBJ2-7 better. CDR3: CASRRDSRFEQYF. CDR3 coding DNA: TGTGCCAGCCGACGGGACAGCCGATTCGAGCAGTACTTC.